Listed below are T cell receptor beta chains from one sample, sequenced in a study of metastatic and nonmetastatic thyroid tumors. TCRdb re-called the PCR reads with MiXCR. This sample has 20,000 to 25,000 clones; less than 20% occur once, and the top ten carry approximately 35%. Sequencing was performed on blood. These receptors were obtained from a female donor with papillary thyroid cancer or a benign thyroid nodule (not recorded which). Some clones in this sample may be carry-over from other donors' samples. Both conserved end residues are part of each CDR3. The order of the fields is J gene, V gene, clone size, D gene, CDR3 protein, CDR3 DNA. D genes are given only for firm matches. Where a row states a size, it is once, few, many or the class of an expanded clone; other rows omit it.

J: TRBJ2-2
V: TRBV10-1
size: many
D: TRBD2
CDR3: CASGDSGSNRNTGELFF
DNA: TGCGCCAGCGGGGATAGCGGGAGTAATAGGAACACCGGGGAGCTGTTTTTT

J: TRBJ2-7
V: TRBV7-9
size: once
D: TRBD2
CDR3: CASSLTGIAGGEQYF
DNA: TGTGCCAGCAGCTTAACAGGGATAGCGGGAGGCGAGCAGTACTTC

J: TRBJ2-3
V: TRBV4-1
size: -
D: -
CDR3: CASSQEQDTQYF
DNA: TGCGCCAGCAGCCAAGAGCAAGATACGCAGTATTTT

J: TRBJ2-3
V: TRBV30
size: many
D: TRBD2
CDR3: CAWSVGASGSTDTQYF
DNA: TGTGCCTGGAGTGTAGGGGCTAGCGGGAGCACAGATACGCAGTATTTT

J: TRBJ1-3
V: TRBV11-1
size: -
D: -
CDR3: CASSFRKGQESSGNTIYF
DNA: TGTGCCAGCAGCTTCCGAAAGGGTCAGGAGAGCTCTGGAAACACCATATATTTT

J: TRBJ1-2
V: TRBV4-1
size: medium-sized
D: -
CDR3: CASSQGLLNYGYTF
DNA: TGCGCCAGCAGCCAAGGACTTTTAAACTATGGCTACACCTTC

J: TRBJ1-6
V: TRBV12-3/TRBV12-4
size: many
D: -
CDR3: CASQANSYNSPLHF
DNA: TGTGCCAGCCAGGCCAACTCCTATAATTCACCCCTCCACTTT

J: TRBJ1-1
V: TRBV5-1
size: many
D: -
CDR3: CASSLSPPNTEAFF
DNA: TGCGCCAGCAGCTTGTCACCCCCAAACACTGAAGCTTTCTTT

J: TRBJ2-7
V: TRBV24-1
size: many
D: -
CDR3: CATSDPLTYEQYF
DNA: TGTGCCACCAGTGATCCCCTCACCTACGAGCAGTACTTC

J: TRBJ2-7
V: TRBV5-1
size: many
D: -
CDR3: CASSLKGDYEQYF
DNA: TGCGCCAGCAGCTTAAAGGGGGACTACGAGCAGTACTTC

J: TRBJ2-2
V: TRBV7-1
size: many
D: TRBD1
CDR3: CASSSRRGQGKDTNTGELFF
DNA: TGTGCCAGCAGTTCACGGAGGGGACAGGGTAAAGATACGAACACCGGGGAGCTGTTTTTT

J: TRBJ1-6
V: TRBV15
size: many
D: -
CDR3: CATAPGGGNSPLHF
DNA: TGTGCCACCGCCCCGGGGGGGGGTAATTCACCCCTCCACTTT

J: TRBJ2-2
V: TRBV18
size: once
D: -
CDR3: CASSPPIDTGELFF
DNA: TGTGCCAGCTCACCACCGATCGACACCGGGGAGCTGTTTTTT

J: TRBJ2-2
V: TRBV3-1
size: many
D: -
CDR3: CASSQRESNTGELFF
DNA: TGTGCCAGCAGCCAGCGGGAATCGAACACCGGGGAGCTGTTTTTT

J: TRBJ2-7
V: TRBV20-1
size: medium-sized
D: TRBD2
CDR3: CSASGTSGIERYYEQYF
DNA: TGCAGTGCTAGCGGGACTAGCGGGATCGAACGTTACTACGAGCAGTACTTC

J: TRBJ1-2
V: TRBV6-5
size: -
D: -
CDR3: CASSYSPENYGYTF
DNA: TGTGCCAGCAGTTACTCGCCGGAGAACTATGGCTACACCTTC

J: TRBJ1-4
V: TRBV4-2
size: -
D: -
CDR3: CASSQERAGGEKLFF
DNA: TGTGCCAGCAGCCAAGAGCGGGCCGGTGGTGAAAAACTGTTTTTT

J: TRBJ2-1
V: TRBV27
size: -
D: -
CDR3: CASSLSGPNEQFF
DNA: TGTGCCAGCAGTTTATCGGGCCCTAATGAGCAGTTCTTC

J: TRBJ2-4
V: TRBV6-1
size: many
D: TRBD2
CDR3: CASSEPSGRAQNIQYF
DNA: TGTGCCAGCAGTGAGCCTAGCGGGAGGGCCCAAAACATTCAGTACTTC

J: TRBJ2-2
V: TRBV27
size: many
D: -
CDR3: CASSLTFAGELFF
DNA: TGTGCCAGCAGCCTTACTTTTGCCGGGGAGCTGTTTTTT

J: TRBJ1-4
V: TRBV3-1
size: many
D: -
CDR3: CASSYNSATNEKLFF
DNA: TGTGCCAGCAGTTACAACTCTGCAACTAATGAAAAACTGTTTTTT

J: TRBJ2-5
V: TRBV6-1
size: many
D: TRBD2
CDR3: CASSRTSGSEGETQYF
DNA: TGTGCCAGCAGCCGGACTAGCGGGAGTGAGGGGGAGACCCAGTACTTC

J: TRBJ1-3
V: TRBV3-1
size: many
D: -
CDR3: CASSYSQDTIYF
DNA: TGTGCCAGCAGTTACTCTCAGGACACCATATATTTT

J: TRBJ2-5
V: TRBV29-1
size: many
D: -
CDR3: CSVLDGAKTQYF
DNA: TGCAGCGTTCTGGACGGGGCGAAGACCCAGTACTTC

J: TRBJ2-7
V: TRBV18
size: -
D: TRBD1
CDR3: CASSPPGTGVLYEQYF
DNA: TGTGCCAGCTCACCACCCGGGACAGGGGTTTTGTACGAGCAGTACTTC

J: TRBJ2-2
V: TRBV20-1
size: medium-sized
D: TRBD2
CDR3: CSARVLAGGDSGELFF
DNA: TGCAGTGCTAGAGTACTAGCGGGTGGAGACTCCGGGGAGCTGTTTTTT

J: TRBJ1-1
V: TRBV7-2
size: many
D: TRBD1
CDR3: CASSLRQGSIGAFF
DNA: TGTGCCAGCAGCTTACGACAGGGTTCGATAGGAGCTTTCTTT

J: TRBJ1-6
V: TRBV18
size: many
D: -
CDR3: CASSPEKNSPLHF
DNA: TGTGCCAGCTCACCGGAAAAGAATTCACCCCTCCACTTT

J: TRBJ2-3
V: TRBV4-1
size: many
D: -
CDR3: CASSQGRGGDTQYF
DNA: TGCGCCAGCAGCCAAGGGCGTGGGGGAGATACGCAGTATTTT

J: TRBJ2-5
V: TRBV19
size: many
D: -
CDR3: CATATGSETQYF
DNA: TGTGCCACAGCCACAGGGTCTGAGACCCAGTACTTC

J: TRBJ2-7
V: TRBV28
size: many
D: -
CDR3: CASSLSSINEQYF
DNA: TGTGCCAGCAGTTTAAGTAGCATCAACGAGCAGTACTTC